A selection of T cell receptor beta chains follows, all from one sample in a study of T cell responses to AZD1222 COVID-19 vaccine. Sequencing used immunoSEQ multiplex PCR; TCRdb keeps in-frame clones, though not all of them. There are over 110,000 clones in the sample; just over 90% occur only once, and roughly 5% lies in the top ten. This material consisted of peripheral blood, taken on day 0 of AZD1222 vaccination. The receptors derive from an adult in good health. Both conserved end residues are part of each CDR3. A D gene is named only where the DNA matches it firmly.

d_gene | j_gene | v_gene | CDR3nt | CDR3aa
. | TRBJ2-3 | TRBV5-6 | TGTGCCAGCAGCCCTTTAACGATTAGCACAGATACGCAGTATTTT | CASSPLTISTDTQYF
. | TRBJ1-1 | TRBV3-1/TRBV3-2 | TGTGCCAGCAGCCTGGTAACGGGGGCCGAAGCTTTCTTT | CASSLVTGAEAFF
TRBD1 | TRBJ1-2 | TRBV19 | TGTGCCAGTAGTATAGAGGGGCCGGGACAGGACTATGGCTACACCTTC | CASSIEGPGQDYGYTF
. | TRBJ1-1 | TRBV27 | TGTGCCAGCGGTCGTATCGGCCTGAACACTGAAGCTTTCTTT | CASGRIGLNTEAFF
. | TRBJ1-1 | TRBV11-3 | TGTGCCAGCAGTTTGACACCGGGACCGAACACTGAAGCTTTCTTT | CASSLTPGPNTEAFF
TRBD1 | TRBJ2-7 | TRBV9 | TGTGCCAGCAGCCCCGGACAGGGGAACGACGAGCAGTACTTC | CASSPGQGNDEQYF
. | TRBJ2-7 | TRBV6-2/TRBV6-3 | TGTGCCAGCAGTTACTGGGGGGACGGATCGGGAGAGCAGTACTTC | CASSYWGDGSGEQYF
TRBD1 | TRBJ1-6 | TRBV6-5 | TGTGCCAGCAGTTCTAGGGACAGGGGCAATTCACCCCTCCACTTT | CASSSRDRGNSPLHF
. | TRBJ1-2 | TRBV3-1/TRBV3-2 | TGTGCCAGCAGCAACCGGGGCGTCTCGGACGGCTACACCTTC | CASSNRGVSDGYTF
TRBD2 | TRBJ2-1 | TRBV5-1 | TGCGCCAGCAGCTTGGTGGGGACTAGCGGGACGCCCCCCTACAATGAGCAGTTCTTC | CASSLVGTSGTPPYNEQFF
TRBD2 | TRBJ2-2 | TRBV5-1 | TGCGCCAGCAGCCCGGGACTAGCGGGAGCCGGGGAGCTGTTTTTT | CASSPGLAGAGELFF
TRBD1 | TRBJ1-1 | TRBV19 | TGTGCCAGTACTAGAGACAGGGGGCAAACTGAAGCTTTCTTT | CASTRDRGQTEAFF
. | TRBJ1-2 | TRBV3-1/TRBV3-2 | TGTGCCAGCAGCCAAGCGACTCGCTATGGCTACACCTTC | CASSQATRYGYTF
. | TRBJ2-3 | TRBV7-2 | TGTGCCAGCAGCTTAGCCCGGGCAGATACGCAGTATTTT | CASSLARADTQYF
TRBD1 | TRBJ2-3 | TRBV7-9 | TGTGCCAGCAGCTATACAGGGGCTAGCACAGATACGCAGTATTTT | CASSYTGASTDTQYF
TRBD1 | TRBJ1-2 | TRBV29-1 | TGCAGCGTTGGGGGACAGGGGGCGTGGAACTATGGCTACACCTTC | CSVGGQGAWNYGYTF
. | TRBJ1-6 | TRBV3-1/TRBV3-2 | TGTGCCAGCAGCCAAGATTATAATTCACCCCTCCACTTT | CASSQDYNSPLHF
. | TRBJ1-6 | TRBV6-5 | TGTGCCAGCATGGACGGACCCGAACCCCTCCACTTT | CASMDGPEPLHF
. | TRBJ2-2 | TRBV5-1 | TGCGCCAGCAGCCTATCTGCGAACACCGGGGAGCTGTTTTTT | CASSLSANTGELFF
. | TRBJ2-7 | TRBV19 | TGTGCCAGTAGTATACCAAAGGGCAACGAGCAGTACTTC | CASSIPKGNEQYF
. | TRBJ1-1 | TRBV6-2/TRBV6-3 | TGTGCCAGCAGCCCTCTCAGGGTTATGACAAACACTGAAGCTTTCTTT | CASSPLRVMTNTEAFF
TRBD1 | TRBJ1-2 | TRBV6-5 | TGTGCCAGCAGTTATCAGACAGGGAAGGGCTACACCTTC | CASSYQTGKGYTF
TRBD2 | TRBJ2-2 | TRBV13 | TGTGCCAGCAGTCCCGCCGGGACTAGCGGAACCGGGGAGCTGTTTTTT | CASSPAGTSGTGELFF
. | TRBJ1-6 | TRBV5-1 | TGCGCCAGCAGACAGGGCGATAATTCACCCCTCCACTTT | CASRQGDNSPLHF
TRBD2 | TRBJ2-1 | TRBV29-1 | TGCAGCGCCTCTCCGACTAGCGGGATACACAATGAGCAGTTCTTC | CSASPTSGIHNEQFF
. | TRBJ1-1 | TRBV5-1 | TGCGCCAGCAGCTTGGAGCGTGGATCTGAAGCTTTCTTT | CASSLERGSEAFF
. | TRBJ1-1 | TRBV7-9 | TGTGCCAGCAGCTTAGACGATCCAAGGACTGAAGCTTTCTTT | CASSLDDPRTEAFF
. | TRBJ2-2 | TRBV30 | TGTGCCTGGAGCTTACACTCCACCGGGGAGCTGTTTTTT | CAWSLHSTGELFF